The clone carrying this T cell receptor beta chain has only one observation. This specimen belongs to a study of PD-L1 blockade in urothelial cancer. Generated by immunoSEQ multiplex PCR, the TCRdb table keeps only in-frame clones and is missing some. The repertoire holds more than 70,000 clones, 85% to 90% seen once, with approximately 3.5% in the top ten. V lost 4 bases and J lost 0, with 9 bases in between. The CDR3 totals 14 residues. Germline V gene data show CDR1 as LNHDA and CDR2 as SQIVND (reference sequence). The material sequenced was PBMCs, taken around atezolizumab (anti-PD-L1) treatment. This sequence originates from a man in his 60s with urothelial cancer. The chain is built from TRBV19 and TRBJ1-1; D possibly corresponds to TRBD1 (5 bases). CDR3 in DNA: TGTGCCAGTAGTAAGACAGCCCTGAACACTGAAGCTTTCTTT. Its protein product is CASSKTALNTEAFF.